This T cell receptor beta chain was found in a study of vaccination effects on CD4 cells after COVID-19. After expansion with viral peptide pools in the ViraFEST assay, antigen-specific CD4+ T cells were sequenced. Once cultured for around 11 days, the cells underwent separation to obtain CD4+ T cells. Nucleocapsid antibody tests were negative, and the vaccine recipients had no prior SARS-CoV-2 infection. Trimming removed 2 bases at V and 3 bases at J, with 18 bases between. CDR3 length: 17 amino acids. Per germline, CDR1 SGDLS and CDR2 YYNGEE. This clone was detected a few times. Antigen specificity is unknown. The repertoire was sequenced with immunoSEQ multiplex PCR; TCRdb's copy has only in-frame clones and lacks some. The table has tens of thousands of clones, roughly 76% seen once; the top ten hold roughly 3.5%.

The sample consisted of CD4+ T cells from PBMCs cultured with HCoV-OC43 spike peptides, taken before COVID-19 vaccination. Subset indicated: HCoV-OC43 spike overlapping peptide pool stimulation. The receptor comes from a human donor who received a COVID-19 vaccine. The rearrangement uses TRBV9 and TRBJ2-1; a weak D match, TRBD2 (6 bases). CDR3 residues: CASSVQSGGSDYNEQFF. CDR3 coding DNA: TGTGCCAGCAGCGTTCAAAGTGGGGGGAGTGACTACAATGAGCAGTTCTTC.